One sample yielded the 11 T cell receptor beta chains listed below, sequenced in a study of blood T cell repertoires in COVID-19. The assay was immunoSEQ multiplex PCR, and TCRdb's table has in-frame clones only and misses some. Altogether about 180,000 clones are present, about 72% being singletons, with the ten largest covering 17%. Sequencing was done on a sample of PBMCs or T cells enriched from blood (not recorded which). The receptor set was obtained from a woman between 45 and 65 years old who had recovered from COVID-19.

The V and J genes are TRBV11-3 and TRBJ2-1; 8 positions match TRBD2. The CDR3 has 16 residues. V lost 2 bases to trimming and J lost 4 bases; unmatched junction nucleotides: 7. CDR1 and CDR2 from the germline V gene are SGHNT and YENEEA. CDR3 loop: CASSLRGGGGYNEQFF. The CDR3 DNA is TGTGCCAGCAGCTTACGGGGAGGCGGGGGGTACAATGAGCAGTTCTTC.

The rearrangement uses TRBV6-1 and TRBJ2-3; D remains ambiguous. Germline V gene lookup returns CDR1 MNHNS and CDR2 SASEGT. The germline V and J ends were trimmed by 0 bases and 9 bases, with 4 bases remaining between them. The CDR3 is 11 residues long. The CDR3 nucleotides read TGTGCCAGCAGTGAAGCGTTAACGCAGTATTTT. Protein: CASSEALTQYF.

The chain has TRBV6-5 and TRBJ2-3; D unresolved. The CDR3 covers 13 residues. The V end lost 5 bases, the J end lost 2 bases, and 8 bases lay between the germline ends. Germline V CDR1 and CDR2: MNHEY, SVGAGI. The CDR3 here is CASSQKYTDTQYF. The CDR3 DNA sequence: TGTGCCAGCAGTCAGAAGTACACAGATACGCAGTATTTT.

V is TRBV2 and J is TRBJ2-5; 11 bases agree with TRBD2. The CDR3 extends over 15 amino acids. Germline V lookup: CDR1 SNHLY, CDR2 FYNNEI. V gave up 4 bases and J gave up 5 bases; unmatched junction bases: 6. The CDR3: CASSGTASGRETQYF. CDR3 DNA sequence: TGTGCCAGCAGTGGAACGGCTAGCGGGAGGGAGACCCAGTACTTC.

This clone was detected ten times or more. Other DNA sequences within the sample encode an identical CDR3. The V call is TRBV7-3, the J call TRBJ2-3; TRBD2 matches at 15 bases. There are 17 residues in the CDR3. Unmatched junction bases numbered 1, after V lost 0 bases and J lost 3 bases. CDR1 SGHTA and CDR2 FQGTGA come from the germline V gene. This CDR3 reads CASSLTGLAGGTDTQYF. The DNA for the CDR3 is TGTGCCAGCAGCTTAACGGGACTAGCGGGAGGTACAGATACGCAGTATTTT.

This chain connects TRBV7-2 to TRBJ2-7, with D hard to call. Germline V gene data show CDR1 as SGHTA and CDR2 as FQGNSA. The length of the CDR3 is 15 residues. Trimming removed 5 bases from V and 2 bases from J, with 16 bases in between. DNA of the CDR3: TGTGCCAGCAGCCCCGAAGAAACTTCTACCTACGAGCAGTACTTC. It is translated as CASSPEETSTYEQYF. Supplemented by reference TRBV7-2 and TRBJ2-7, the full variable domain reads GAGVSQSPSNKVTEKGKDVELRCDPISGHTALYWYRQSLGQGLEFLIYFQGNSAPDKSGLPSDRFSAERTGGSVSTLTIQRTQQEDSAVYLCASSPEETSTYEQYFGPGTRLTVT.

This clone was counted a few times. This chain connects TRBV28 to TRBJ1-3, with 9 bases fitting TRBD1. The V segment lost 6 bases and the J segment 6 bases; nucleotides outside the gene matches: 6. CDR1 and CDR2 (germline): MDHEN, SYDVKM. CDR3 length equals 14 residues. The chain's CDR3 is CASRTTGGENTIYF. CDR3 coding DNA: TGTGCCAGCAGAACGACAGGGGGAGAAAACACCATATATTTT.

In the case of this clone: Because the CDR3's place on the DNA is in doubt, the DNA is left out and the CDR3 is given as listed by TCRdb. This rearrangement joins TRBV21-1 to TRBJ2-3; the table's D call TRBD2 went unverified against the DNA. TRBV21-1 is a pseudogene segment. The CDR3 has 21 amino acids, counting both end residues. The chain's CDR3 is CASSKGLVASGTQTSTDTQYF.

The rearrangement uses TRBV28 and TRBJ1-5, with a tentative D call TRBD1 (5 bases). Per the germline V gene, CDR1 is MDHEN and CDR2 is SYDVKM. The CDR3 runs to 16 residues. The V end was cut by 4 bases, the J end by 7 bases, with 20 bases between. CDR3: CASSSSKWGGTQPQHF. CDR3 nucleotides: TGTGCCAGCAGTTCGTCCAAGTGGGGGGGTACGCAGCCCCAGCATTTT.

The chain joins TRBV28 to TRBJ1-1; the D is unclear. The CDR3 runs 16 residues. Trimming took 6 bases from V and 6 from J, leaving 23 bases between them. Germline CDR1 MDHEN, CDR2 SYDVKM. The CDR3 DNA is TGTGCCAGCAGCCCAGGAGGTCGGGGTAGAATATCTGAAGCTTTCTTT. Translated, it gives CASSPGGRGRISEAFF.

The V call is TRBV4-1, the J call TRBJ1-4; possible D gene TRBD1, 6 bases. This CDR3 has 15 amino acids. V was shortened by 4 bases and J by 0 bases, with 9 bases between the two germline ends. CDR1 and CDR2 (germline): MGHRA, YSYEKL. The CDR3 sequence: CASSRTGPTNEKLFF. In nucleotides, the CDR3 is TGCGCCAGCAGCCGAACAGGGCCAACTAATGAAAAACTGTTTTTT.